This T cell receptor (beta chain) was obtained from a study of blood T cell repertoires in COVID-19. Study in general: COVID-19 samples, acute and convalescent, were from the United States, Italy and Spain. The analysed material was cDNA or gDNA that came from T cells, B-cell-depleted T cells, or PBMCs.

This clone was counted only a few times. The V gene lost 4 bases and the J gene lost 3 bases, with 7 bases spanning the gap. The length of the CDR3 is 13 residues. The germline gives CDR1 MNHEY, CDR2 SMNVEV (reference sequence). Authors' data handling: Counts of nucleated cells, estimated from reference gene primer amplification, were obtained. Measured with immunoSEQ multiplex PCR; TCRdb has only the in-frame clones, and not every one. That table gives V, J and clone size, and the DNA gave D and trimming. The data hold over 95,000 clones, with approximately 85% observed a single time. The source material was peripheral blood. The receptor was derived from a man between 40 and 49 years old with acute or convalescent COVID-19. The chain recombines TRBV27 with TRBJ2-1, with D possibly TRBD1 on 5 matching bases. The CDR3 DNA reads TGTGCCAGCAGTTCTACAGGCTACAATGAGCAGTTCTTC. The encoded protein is CASSSTGYNEQFF.